This T cell receptor (beta chain) came from a study of CD8+CD57+ T cells in acquired aplastic anemia. In the study overall: Among healthy donors, CD4+ cells averaged approximately 11 million reads. Findings and limits, study-wide: The same twenty-nine CD8+ CDR3 sequences occurred in patients and in controls.

The CDR3 extends over 15 amino acids. Germline assignment: CDR1 ENHRY and CDR2 SYGVKD. V gave up 2 bases and J gave up 8 bases, with 18 bases separating them. As regards this clonotype: Its antigen remains unknown.

For CDR3 and TCR beta VDJ profiling, genomic DNA was the template used. MiXCR, applied by TCRdb to the reads, yields one record per CDR3 protein. The table includes around 150,000 distinct CDR3 sequences, around two fifths detected once. Sequencing used sorted CD4+, CD8+, or CD8+CD57+ T cells (not recorded which) from PBMCs. This sequence joins TRBV10-3 and TRBJ1-2; D might be TRBD1 (6 bases). The sequence was obtained from a human donor in good health, serving as a control. The CDR3 reads CAISEGRQAAQGYTF. The CDR3 DNA is TGTGCCATCAGTGAGGGGCGACAGGCCGCACAGGGCTACACCTTC.